This T cell receptor beta chain was recovered during a study of OX40 agonist ivuxolimab in advanced cancers. Sequenced by immunoSEQ multiplex PCR; TCRdb stores in-frame clones only, minus some. The sample has under 85,000 clones, about 86% seen once; the top ten hold around 2.3%. This CDR3 spans 15 amino acids. Trimming cost V 5 bases and J 2 bases; bases outside gene matches: 7. Per the germline V gene, CDR1 is SGHAT and CDR2 is FQNNGV. The source of this sequence is an adult with an advanced solid tumor such as melanoma, head and neck, liver or kidney cancer. Sample: CD4+ or CD8+ T cells sorted from blood, taken in a trial of the OX40 agonist ivuxolimab. V is TRBV11-2 and J is TRBJ2-5, with 8 bases matching TRBD1. The CDR3 DNA reads TGTGCCAGCAGCGCTCAGGGGGCCTATCAAGAGACCCAGTACTTC. Its translation is CASSAQGAYQETQYF. The full variable domain, with the rest looked up from reference TRBV11-2 and TRBJ2-5, is EAGVAQSPRYKIIEKRQSVAFWCNPISGHATLYWYQQILGQGPKLLIQFQNNGVVDDSQLPKDRFSAERLKGVDSTLKIQPAKLEDSAVYLCASSAQGAYQETQYFGPGTRLLVL.